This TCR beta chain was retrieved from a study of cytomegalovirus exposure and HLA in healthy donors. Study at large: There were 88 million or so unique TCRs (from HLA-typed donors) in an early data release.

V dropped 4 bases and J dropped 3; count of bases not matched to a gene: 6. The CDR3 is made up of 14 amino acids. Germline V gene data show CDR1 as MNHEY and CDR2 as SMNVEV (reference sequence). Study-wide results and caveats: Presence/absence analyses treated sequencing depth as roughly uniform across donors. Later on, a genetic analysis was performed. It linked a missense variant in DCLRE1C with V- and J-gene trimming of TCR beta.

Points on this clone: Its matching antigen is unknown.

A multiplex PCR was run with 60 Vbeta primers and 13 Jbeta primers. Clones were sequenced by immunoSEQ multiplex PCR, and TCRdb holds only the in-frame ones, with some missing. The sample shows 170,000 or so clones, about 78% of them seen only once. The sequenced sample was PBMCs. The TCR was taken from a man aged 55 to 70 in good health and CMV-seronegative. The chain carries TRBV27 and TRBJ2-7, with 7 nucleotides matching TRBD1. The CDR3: CASSSSGQVYEQYF. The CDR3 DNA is TGTGCCAGCAGTTCTTCTGGACAGGTCTACGAGCAGTACTTC.